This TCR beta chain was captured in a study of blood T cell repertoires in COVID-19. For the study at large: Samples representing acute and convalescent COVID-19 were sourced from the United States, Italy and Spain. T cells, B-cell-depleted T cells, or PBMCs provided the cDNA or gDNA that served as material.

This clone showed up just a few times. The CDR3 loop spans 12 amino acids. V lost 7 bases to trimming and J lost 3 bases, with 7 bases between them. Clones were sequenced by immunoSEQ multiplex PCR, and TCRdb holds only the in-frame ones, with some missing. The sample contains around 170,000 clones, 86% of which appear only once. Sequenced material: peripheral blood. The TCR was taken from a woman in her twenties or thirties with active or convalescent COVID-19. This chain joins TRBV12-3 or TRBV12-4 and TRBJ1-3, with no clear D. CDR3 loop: CASTVGGNTIYF. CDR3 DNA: TGTGCCAGCACCGTCGGTGGAAACACCATATATTTT.